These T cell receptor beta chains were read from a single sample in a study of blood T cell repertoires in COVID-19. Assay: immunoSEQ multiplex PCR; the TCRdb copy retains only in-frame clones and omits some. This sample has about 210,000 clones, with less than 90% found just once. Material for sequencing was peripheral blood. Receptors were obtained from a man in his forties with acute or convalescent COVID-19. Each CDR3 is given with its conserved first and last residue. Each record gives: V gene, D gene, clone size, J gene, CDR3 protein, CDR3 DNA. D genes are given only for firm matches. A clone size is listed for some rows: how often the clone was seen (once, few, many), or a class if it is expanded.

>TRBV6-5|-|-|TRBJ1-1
CASSYGRSNTEAFF
TGTGCCAGCAGTTACGGGCGTTCGAACACTGAAGCTTTCTTT
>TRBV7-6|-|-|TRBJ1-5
CASSLGGGGPQHF
TGTGCCAGCAGCCTTGGGGGCGGCGGGCCCCAGCATTTT
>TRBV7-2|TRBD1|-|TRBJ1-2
CASSQDRLYGYTF
TGTGCCAGCAGCCAGGACAGGCTCTATGGCTACACCTTC
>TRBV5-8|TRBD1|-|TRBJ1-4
CASSSDRGTTNEKLFF
TGTGCCAGCAGCTCGGACAGGGGTACAACTAATGAAAAACTGTTTTTT
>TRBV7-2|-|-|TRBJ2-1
CASSQEGVGNNEQFF
TGTGCCAGCAGCCAAGAGGGAGTGGGGAACAATGAGCAGTTCTTC
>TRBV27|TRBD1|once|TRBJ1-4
CASRQGVNEKLFF
TGTGCCAGCCGACAGGGCGTGAATGAAAAACTGTTTTTT
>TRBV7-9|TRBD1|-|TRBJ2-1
CASSAEDRGRWNEQFF
TGTGCCAGCAGCGCAGAGGACAGGGGGAGGTGGAATGAGCAGTTCTTC
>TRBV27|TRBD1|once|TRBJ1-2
CASSTTRDSYGYTF
TGTGCCAGCAGCACAACCCGGGACAGTTATGGCTACACCTTC
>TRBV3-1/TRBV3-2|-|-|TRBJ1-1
CASSHGGYTEAFF
TGTGCCAGCAGCCATGGAGGGTACACTGAAGCTTTCTTT
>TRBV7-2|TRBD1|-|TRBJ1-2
CASSTGTGAVGYTF
TGTGCCAGCAGCACAGGGACAGGGGCGGTTGGCTACACCTTC